This T cell receptor (beta chain) was documented in a study of shared clonotypes between healthy human individuals. Whole-study context: Donors consisted of a couple of women and a few men between 18 and 49. A donor's plate count was three for CD4 naive and three for CD4 memory; CD8 naive had two and CD8 memory one. The study's findings and limits: In this cohort, only blood was sampled, and tissue repertoires likely differ.

Clones were sequenced by immunoSEQ multiplex PCR, and TCRdb holds only the in-frame ones, with some missing. The sample has about 110,000 clones, around 66% seen once. This clone has at least ten counts. What it binds is not known. The sample carries other DNA sequences with the same CDR3. V lost 1 base to trimming and J lost 3 bases, with 13 bases between them. The CDR3 sequence is 15 residues long. Germline assignment: CDR1 SGHAT and CDR2 FQNNGV. CD8 memory was a combination that joined CD45RO+ cells with CCR7-negative CD45RA+ TemRA cells. This clonotype originated in a woman in her 30s in good health. Sequenced sample: memory CD8+ T cells sorted from blood. Subset indicated: CD45RO+ cells pooled with CCR7-negative TemRA cells. The rearrangement joins TRBV11-2 to TRBJ2-7; D is tentatively TRBD1 or TRBD2 (5 bases each). CDR3 sequence (DNA): TGTGCCAGCAGCTTAGCCCCGGGACCTCGCTACGAGCAGTACTTC. As protein: CASSLAPGPRYEQYF.